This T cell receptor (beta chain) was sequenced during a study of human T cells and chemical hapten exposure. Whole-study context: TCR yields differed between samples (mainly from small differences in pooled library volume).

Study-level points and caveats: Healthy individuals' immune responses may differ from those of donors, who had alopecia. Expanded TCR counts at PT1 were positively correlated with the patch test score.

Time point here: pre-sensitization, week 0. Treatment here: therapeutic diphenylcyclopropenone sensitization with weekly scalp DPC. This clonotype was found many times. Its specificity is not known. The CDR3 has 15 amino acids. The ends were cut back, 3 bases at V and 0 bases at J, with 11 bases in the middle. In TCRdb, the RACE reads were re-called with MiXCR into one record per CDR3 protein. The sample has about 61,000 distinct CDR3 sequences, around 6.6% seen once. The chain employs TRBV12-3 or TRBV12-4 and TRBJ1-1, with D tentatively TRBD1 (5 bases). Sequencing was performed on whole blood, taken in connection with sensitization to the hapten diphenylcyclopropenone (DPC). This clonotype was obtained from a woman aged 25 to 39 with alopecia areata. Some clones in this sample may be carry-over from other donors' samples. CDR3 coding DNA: TGTGCCAGCAGTTTCGAGAGGGGACTGAACACTGAAGCTTTCTTT. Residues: CASSFERGLNTEAFF.